Included here is one T cell receptor (beta chain) sequence, with context. Its specificity is unknown. MiXCR, applied by TCRdb to the reads, yields one record per CDR3 protein. The sample shows some 700,000 distinct CDR3 sequences, 35% of them seen only once. The CDR3 loop spans 16 amino acids. V lost 7 bases and J lost 5; bases outside the gene matches: 13. Germline lookup yields CDR1 MDHEN and CDR2 SYDVKM. The data stem from a study of T cell repertoires in cytomegalovirus infection. Study-wide context: Indications came from public TCR beta signatures; they pointed to CMV infection and to a matching HLA type.

The study's findings and limits: In two of eight donors, the top clonotype was HLA-C-restricted CMV-specific. The cumulative frequency of public TCR beta families distinguished individuals who carried CMV together with the relevant HLA.

The chain has TRBV28 and TRBJ2-3; 9 bases are a match to TRBD1. The source is a human donor in good health (CMV status not recorded). Some clones in this sample may be carry-over from other donors' samples. Sequenced material: PBMCs. CDR3 sequence reads: CASTSVPTGGRDTQYF. The CDR3 DNA reads as TGTGCCAGCACCTCAGTCCCCACAGGGGGCCGAGATACGCAGTATTTT. The full variable domain, with the rest looked up from reference TRBV28 and TRBJ2-3, is DVKVTQSSRYLVKRTGEKVFLECVQDMDHENMFWYRQDPGLGLRLIYFSYDVKMKEKGDIPEGYSVSREKKERFSLILESASTNQTSMYLCASTSVPTGGRDTQYFGPGTRLTVL.